These 22 T cell receptor beta chains share one sample of origin, sequenced in a study of blood T cell repertoires in COVID-19. The repertoire was sequenced with immunoSEQ multiplex PCR; TCRdb's copy has only in-frame clones and lacks some. In the table there are about 300,000 clones, more than 70% of which are singletons. Sample: peripheral blood. These receptors were obtained from a woman in her twenties or thirties who had recovered from COVID-19.

This rearrangement joins TRBV7-2 to TRBJ1-3, with D perhaps matching TRBD1 (6 bases). CDR1 and CDR2 (germline): SGHTA, FQGNSA. The V end was cut by 0 bases, the J end by 1 base, with 7 bases between. The CDR3 contains 15 residues. The CDR3 nucleotides are TGTGCCAGCAGCTTAGCGACAGGATCTGGAAACACCATATATTTT. Translating it yields CASSLATGSGNTIYF.

This chain joins TRBV11-2 and TRBJ2-1; 13 positions match TRBD2. The CDR3 consists of 17 residues. V trimming: 2 bases; J trimming: 3 bases; junction bases outside the gene matches: 4. Looked up from germline, CDR1 is SGHAT and CDR2 is FQNNGV. The CDR3 reads CASSLQLAGGVYNEQFF. The CDR3 DNA reads as TGTGCCAGCAGCTTACAACTAGCGGGGGGGGTCTACAATGAGCAGTTCTTC. Drawing the rest from reference TRBV11-2 and TRBJ2-1, the complete variable domain is EAGVAQSPRYKIIEKRQSVAFWCNPISGHATLYWYQQILGQGPKLLIQFQNNGVVDDSQLPKDRFSAERLKGVDSTLKIQPAKLEDSAVYLCASSLQLAGGVYNEQFFGPGTRLTVL.

This sequence joins TRBV9 and TRBJ2-7; perhaps TRBD2 as D (6 bases). Germline V lookup: CDR1 SGDLS, CDR2 YYNGEE. The CDR3 runs 16 residues. V lost 0 bases, J lost 2 bases, and 15 bases lay in between. CDR3: CASSVGGGPLTYEQYF. The CDR3 DNA sequence: TGTGCCAGCAGCGTAGGGGGAGGACCCTTAACCTACGAGCAGTACTTC.

About this clone itself: Other nucleotide sequences from this sample produce the same CDR3. This chain links TRBV4-2 with TRBJ2-1; 14 nucleotides line up with TRBD2. CDR1 LGHNA and CDR2 YNFKEQ come from the germline V gene. The CDR3 runs 16 residues. V was pared by 0 bases and J by 6 bases, with 1 base of the junction left unmatched. The CDR3 DNA sequence: TGTGCCAGCAGCCAAGATGGGACTAGCGGGGGCAATGAGCAGTTCTTC. It translates to CASSQDGTSGGNEQFF.

V and J are TRBV5-1 and TRBJ1-1; TRBD1 aligns across 11 bases. This CDR3 has 14 amino acids. Germline values: CDR1 SGHRS, CDR2 YFSETQ. V lost 3 bases to trimming and J lost 4 bases; unmatched junction nucleotides: 2. For the CDR3, the DNA is TGCGCCAGCAGCTGGGGGACAGGGGGCACTGAAGCTTTCTTT. It translates to CASSWGTGGTEAFF.

This clone came up a few times. The chain recombines TRBV9 with TRBJ1-1; a possible D gene is TRBD1 (6 bases). The CDR3 contains 15 residues. V lost 4 bases and J 1 base, leaving 14 bases between the germline ends. The germline CDR1 and CDR2 sequences are SGDLS and YYNGEE. The CDR3 protein is CASSPSGQQNTEAFF. CDR3 nucleotides: TGTGCCAGCAGCCCCTCGGGACAACAGAACACTGAAGCTTTCTTT.

The chain couples TRBV25-1 to TRBJ2-7; D gene uncertain. This CDR3 contains 11 residues. V lost 5 bases and J 6 bases, leaving 8 bases between the germline ends. Germline CDR1 MGHDK, CDR2 SYGVNS. The CDR3 DNA reads TGTGCCAGCAGTTTTTATTCCGAGCAGTACTTC. This sequence encodes CASSFYSEQYF.

This clone was counted a few times. This chain joins TRBV9 and TRBJ1-2; D is perhaps TRBD1 (5 bases). Trimming removed 1 base from V and 4 bases from J, with 11 bases in between. The CDR3 extends over 14 amino acids. Germline CDR1 and CDR2: SGDLS and YYNGEE. The CDR3 spells CASSVSGLLYGYTF. For the CDR3, the DNA is TGTGCCAGCAGCGTATCAGGGTTGCTCTATGGCTACACCTTC.

This rearrangement joins TRBV24-1 to TRBJ1-2, with D perhaps matching TRBD1 (6 bases). CDR3 length: 14 amino acids. The ends were cut back, 6 bases at V and 3 bases at J, with 13 bases in the middle. Germline lookup yields CDR1 KGHDR and CDR2 SFDVKD. For the CDR3, the DNA is TGTGCCACCAGTCCGGGGGGCGCCGACTATGGCTACACCTTC. Translating gives CATSPGGADYGYTF.

The chain links TRBV11-3 to TRBJ2-4, with D possibly being TRBD2 (5 bases). Between the trimmed V and J ends, which lost 0 bases and 2 bases, there was a span of 20 bases. Germline assignment: CDR1 SGHNT and CDR2 YENEEA. The length of the CDR3 is 19 residues. CDR3 in DNA: TGTGCCAGCAGCTTAGATCGGAGGAGACTCTCAGCCCCCAAAAACATTCAGTACTTC. Protein product: CASSLDRRRLSAPKNIQYF.

This chain links TRBV19 with TRBJ2-7; the D gene is possibly TRBD1 (5 bases). The germline V gene encodes CDR1 LNHDA and CDR2 SQIVND (reference sequence). Trimming took off 6 bases at V and 6 bases at J, with 9 bases between the two ends. The CDR3 is 11 amino acids. In DNA form, the CDR3 reads TGTGCCAGTAGAAGGGGTTCCGAGCAGTACTTC. It codes for CASRRGSEQYF.

This chain links TRBV3-1 (or the pseudogene TRBV3-2) with TRBJ1-6; TRBD1 aligns across 10 bases. This CDR3 has 15 residues. Trimming at V came to 0 bases and at J to 9 bases, leaving 2 bases not matched to a gene. Germline loops: CDR1 LGHDT, CDR2 YNNKEL (reference sequence). The CDR3 DNA reads TGTGCCAGCAGCCAAGAGACAGGGGGCCGTTCACCCCTCCACTTT. This translates into CASSQETGGRSPLHF.

The rearrangement uses TRBV6-2 or TRBV6-3 and TRBJ2-3, with TRBD2 matching 9 bases. Per germline, CDR1 MNHEY and CDR2 SVGEGT. The ends lost 1 base at V and 4 bases at J; junction bases unmatched: 9. CDR3 size: 17 residues. The CDR3 here is CASSYFQAGLAPDTQYF. DNA of the CDR3: TGTGCCAGCAGTTACTTCCAGGCGGGACTAGCACCAGATACGCAGTATTTT.

The chain uses TRBV18 and TRBJ1-2; 7 bases match TRBD1. This CDR3 has 16 amino acids. From germline, CDR1 is KGHSH and CDR2 LQKENI. V lost 3 bases to trimming and J lost 13 bases; unmatched junction nucleotides: 20. The CDR3 is CASSPFVRDSSPGGTF. The CDR3 nucleotides read TGTGCCAGCTCACCTTTCGTTAGGGACAGTTCCCCTGGTGGCACCTTC.

The chain couples TRBV19 to TRBJ2-2; 8 nucleotides agree with TRBD1. V shed 5 bases, J shed 3 bases, and the junction held 8 bases outside the gene matches. In germline, CDR1 is LNHDA, CDR2 SQIVND (reference sequence). This CDR3 has 16 amino acids. CDR3: CASSLGRGRDTGELFF. The CDR3 DNA follows: TGTGCCAGTAGTCTCGGCAGGGGGCGGGACACCGGGGAGCTGTTTTTT.

This clone was detected once. This sequence joins TRBV19 and TRBJ2-7; tentatively, D is TRBD1 (7 bases). From germline, CDR1 is LNHDA and CDR2 SQIVND (reference sequence). The CDR3 covers 15 residues. Trimming stripped 1 base from V and 4 bases from J, with 14 bases between. The CDR3 here is CASSIGAGGPYEQYF. The DNA for the CDR3 is TGTGCCAGTAGTATAGGAGCAGGGGGGCCATACGAGCAGTACTTC.

The CDR3 nucleotides read TGCGCCAGCAGCCAAGCCGAAACTAGCGGTAGAGAGACCCAGTACTTC. This translates into CASSQAETSGRETQYF. The chain combines TRBV4-1 with TRBJ2-5; 8 bases match TRBD2. Germline loops: CDR1 MGHRA, CDR2 YSYEKL. The CDR3 sequence is 16 residues long. Trimming removed 1 base from V and 4 bases from J; junction bases left unmatched: 8.

This chain joins TRBV18 and TRBJ1-3; D is ambiguous. The CDR3 has 14 amino acids. Trimming removed 6 bases at V and 0 bases at J, with 9 bases between. The germline CDR1 and CDR2 sequences are KGHSH and LQKENI. This chain's CDR3 is CASSPTVSGNTIYF. The CDR3 nucleotides are TGTGCCAGCTCGCCAACAGTCTCTGGAAACACCATATATTTT.

This clone has just a few counts. This rearrangement joins TRBV13 to TRBJ2-1; 10 bases map to TRBD2. This CDR3 has 15 amino acids. Germline V CDR1 and CDR2: PRHDT, FYEKMQ (reference sequence). With 5 bases clipped from V and 10 bases from J, the junction kept 11 bases outside the gene matches. CDR3 sequence reads: CASSQAGGTLGEQFF. The CDR3, as DNA: TGTGCCAGCAGCCAAGCGGGGGGGACCCTCGGGGAGCAGTTCTTC.

The rearrangement joins TRBV3-1 (or the pseudogene TRBV3-2) to TRBJ2-2; D ambiguous. V lost 4 bases and J 6 bases, leaving 12 bases between the germline ends. This CDR3 spans 14 amino acids. Germline V gene lookup returns CDR1 LGHDT and CDR2 YNNKEL (reference sequence). The CDR3 DNA follows: TGTGCCAGCAGCCGTCCGTCCGTATCCGGGGAGCTGTTTTTT. It yields the protein CASSRPSVSGELFF.

The chain recombines TRBV12-3 or TRBV12-4 with TRBJ2-7; D might be TRBD1 (6 bases). The CDR3 runs to 13 residues. Trimming pared 4 bases from V and 5 bases from J, leaving 12 bases between. The chain's CDR3 is CASSYRAGDEQYF. The CDR3 DNA reads as TGTGCCAGCAGTTACCGTGCAGGGGACGAGCAGTACTTC.

The chain recombines TRBV4-1 with TRBJ1-2; D possibly corresponds to TRBD1 (5 bases). The V and J ends lost 1 base and 8 bases respectively, with 17 bases between them. Germline CDR1 is MGHRA and CDR2 is YSYEKL. The CDR3 totals 15 residues. This chain's CDR3 is CASSQAFSGGDGYTF. CDR3 coding DNA: TGCGCCAGCAGCCAAGCGTTTTCTGGAGGGGACGGCTACACCTTC.